The clone carrying this TCR beta chain was observed a single time. Its antigen remains unidentified. This sample was included in a study of cytomegalovirus exposure and HLA in healthy donors. Study background: Early released data comprised around 85 million unique TCRs from HLA-typed donors. Study conclusions and caveats: A later analysis reported that several of the most significant clusters appeared to be linked to common viral pathogens, among them Epstein-Barr virus. HLA alleles were associated with 18,000 or so TCR beta sequences in a later analysis at 0.05 false discovery rate. It was 150 to 200 TCR beta chains that were listed as cytomegalovirus-associated.

Trimming cost V 3 bases and J 3 bases; bases outside gene matches: 3. Germline V CDR1 and CDR2: MGHRA, YSYEKL. This CDR3 is 14 amino acids long. Both 60 Vbeta primers and 13 Jbeta primers went into the PCR. Method: immunoSEQ multiplex PCR; TCRdb's copy keeps in-frame clones and lacks some. This table has about 150,000 clones, around four fifths appearing once. What was sequenced was PBMCs. This clonotype was sampled from a boy under 10 years old in good health and CMV-seronegative. This chain joins TRBV4-1 and TRBJ2-3, with 7 positions matching TRBD1. This chain's CDR3 is CASSQTGMTDTQYF. CDR3 DNA sequence: TGCGCCAGCAGCCAGACAGGGATGACAGATACGCAGTATTTT.